The 21 T cell receptor beta chains below were found in one sample sequenced in a study of T cell changes during pregnancy in multiple sclerosis. TCRdb's table, derived via immunoSEQ multiplex PCR, lists solely in-frame clones and lacks some. Of 76,000 or so clones listed, just under 95% are singletons. The sequencing used peripheral blood, collected in the second trimester of pregnancy. These receptors were obtained from a female donor in good health, enrolled as a control in a pregnancy study.

The rearrangement joins TRBV9 to TRBJ2-5, with D maybe TRBD2 (6 bases). V shed 0 bases and J shed 2 bases, with 17 bases lying between them. Per germline, CDR1 SGDLS and CDR2 YYNGEE. The CDR3 runs to 17 residues. The chain's CDR3 is CASSVAPPGRGQETQYF. In nucleotides, the CDR3 is TGTGCCAGCAGCGTAGCCCCGCCGGGGCGGGGACAAGAGACCCAGTACTTC.

V and J are TRBV6-5 and TRBJ1-1; the D is unclear. The V end lost 2 bases, the J end lost 1 base, and 14 bases lay between the germline ends. Looked up from germline, CDR1 is MNHEY and CDR2 is SVGAGI. The CDR3 covers 16 residues. The CDR3 region is CASSYRGAGQNTEAFF. CDR3 in DNA: TGTGCCAGCAGTTACCGGGGTGCAGGCCAGAACACTGAAGCTTTCTTT.

This chain connects TRBV19 to TRBJ2-2, with 8 bases that match TRBD2. Unmatched junction bases numbered 7, after V lost 3 bases and J lost 7 bases. Looked up from germline, CDR1 is LNHDA and CDR2 is SQIVND (reference sequence). This CDR3 spans 15 amino acids. The CDR3 region has the DNA TGTGCCAGTAGTATTTCGGGGGGGGCCGTCGGGGAGCTGTTTTTT. Protein: CASSISGGAVGELFF.

Here the CDR3 reads CASSLWGQGTPGEQYF. The DNA of the CDR3 is TGCGCCAGCAGCTTGTGGGGACAGGGGACCCCAGGGGAGCAGTACTTC. V is TRBV5-1 and J is TRBJ2-7; 10 nucleotides match TRBD1. V shed 1 base and J 7 bases; nucleotides not matched to a gene: 11. CDR1 is SGHRS, CDR2 YFSETQ, per germline. This CDR3 has 16 residues.

V and J are TRBV6-1 and TRBJ2-7; 8 bases match TRBD1. Germline loops: CDR1 MNHNS, CDR2 SASEGT. Germline trimming cut 7 bases from V and 3 bases from J; bases unmatched to any gene: 8. This CDR3 is 14 amino acids long. This CDR3 reads CASITGGEGYEQYF. CDR3 in DNA: TGTGCCAGCATAACAGGGGGTGAAGGCTACGAGCAGTACTTC.

The chain joins TRBV6-5 to TRBJ1-4; no clear D. Germline V gives CDR1 MNHEY, CDR2 SVGAGI. CDR3 length: 15 amino acids. V was cut by 2 bases and J by 6 bases, with 13 bases left in between. The CDR3 sequence: CASSYRSKVDEKLFF. The CDR3 DNA reads as TGTGCCAGCAGTTACCGGTCTAAAGTGGATGAAAAACTGTTTTTT.

V usage is TRBV5-6 and J usage is TRBJ1-2, with 7 bases that match TRBD1. The CDR3 is 15 amino acids. The germline V gene encodes CDR1 SGHDT and CDR2 YYEEEE. With 3 bases clipped from V and 2 bases from J, the junction kept 7 bases outside the gene matches. The CDR3 loop reads CASSYILQGNYGYTF. In nucleotides, the CDR3 is TGTGCCAGCAGCTACATTTTACAGGGGAACTATGGCTACACCTTC.

The chain has TRBV2 and TRBJ2-2, with a possible D match to TRBD1 (6 bases). Trimming took 6 bases from V and 4 from J, leaving 9 bases between them. The CDR3 has 13 residues. Germline V gives CDR1 SNHLY, CDR2 FYNNEI. The CDR3 loop is CASRADSTGELFF. The CDR3 DNA is TGTGCCAGCAGAGCGGACAGCACCGGGGAGCTGTTTTTT. Drawing the rest from reference TRBV2 and TRBJ2-2, the complete variable domain is EPEVTQTPSHQVTQMGQEVILRCVPISNHLYFYWYRQILGQKVEFLVSFYNNEISEKSEIFDDQFSVERPDGSNFTLKIRSTKLEDSAMYFCASRADSTGELFFGEGSRLTVL.

V gene TRBV27 combines with J gene TRBJ2-7; 8 bases fit TRBD1. V trimming: 4 bases; J trimming: 4 bases; junction bases outside the gene matches: 6. The CDR3 runs 14 residues. CDR1 and CDR2 (germline): MNHEY, SMNVEV (reference sequence). CDR3 DNA sequence: TGTGCCAGCAGTTATCGGACAGGGAATTACGAGCAGTACTTC. This translates into CASSYRTGNYEQYF.

The V call is TRBV10-2, the J call TRBJ1-1, with 9 bases identical to TRBD1. J lost 8 bases, V lost 0 bases, and 10 bases had no gene match. Germline loops: CDR1 WSHSY, CDR2 SAAADI. The CDR3 is 16 residues long. The CDR3 loop reads CASSESPTGGRPEAFF. The DNA of the CDR3 is TGCGCCAGCAGTGAGTCCCCCACAGGGGGCCGCCCGGAAGCTTTCTTT.

This chain links TRBV15 with TRBJ2-1, with 10 bases lining up with TRBD2. The CDR3 is made up of 20 amino acids. J lost 0 bases, V lost 5 bases, and 16 bases had no gene match. Per the germline V gene, CDR1 is LNHNV and CDR2 is YYDKDF (reference sequence). Here the CDR3 reads CATSERPPGTSESSYNEQFF. The CDR3 DNA reads TGTGCCACCAGCGAGAGACCTCCCGGGACTAGCGAAAGCTCCTACAATGAGCAGTTCTTC.

The chain recombines TRBV2 with TRBJ2-3; TRBD1 matches at 8 bases. The germline CDR1 and CDR2 sequences are SNHLY and FYNNEI. The V segment lost 8 bases and the J segment 2 bases; nucleotides outside the gene matches: 6. The CDR3 length is 14 residues. DNA of the CDR3: TGTGCCAGCTACGGACAGGGCCCCACAGATACGCAGTATTTT. Amino acid sequence: CASYGQGPTDTQYF.

CDR3 nucleotide sequence: TGTGCCAGCAGTTCTTTCTGGGCAAACACCATATATTTT. Its protein is CASSSFWANTIYF. The gene calls are TRBV28 and TRBJ1-3; unclear D gene. CDR1 MDHEN and CDR2 SYDVKM come from the germline V gene. V gave up 4 bases and J gave up 6 bases, with 10 bases separating them. This CDR3 has 13 residues.

This chain joins TRBV14 and TRBJ1-1, with TRBD1 as a possible D gene (6 bases). Per germline, CDR1 SGHDN and CDR2 FVKESK. The CDR3 spans 14 residues. V lost 4 bases and J lost 4, with 13 bases in between. The CDR3 DNA reads as TGTGCCAGCAGCCTGGTACAGGGAGCCACTGAAGCTTTCTTT. It yields the protein CASSLVQGATEAFF.

In this sample, this clone turned up once. The rearrangement uses TRBV6-1 and TRBJ2-3; 9 bases line up with TRBD1. V lost 3 bases and J lost 3; bases outside the gene matches: 4. The CDR3 extends over 15 amino acids. Germline values: CDR1 MNHNS, CDR2 SASEGT. The chain's CDR3 is CASSDDDRGTDTQYF. CDR3 DNA: TGTGCCAGCAGTGACGACGACAGGGGGACAGATACGCAGTATTTT.

The chain recombines TRBV10-3 with TRBJ1-5; D not certain. V lost 4 bases to trimming and J lost 5 bases, with 12 bases between them. Germline CDR1 reads ENHRY; CDR2 reads SYGVKD. This CDR3 contains 14 residues. The CDR3 here is CAISAAGSDQPQHF. CDR3 in DNA: TGTGCCATCAGTGCGGCGGGGTCGGATCAGCCCCAGCATTTT.

This clone was recorded once. V gene TRBV28 combines with J gene TRBJ1-1; a weak D match, TRBD1 (5 bases). The CDR3 runs to 14 residues. Germline-derived CDR1 and CDR2 are MDHEN and SYDVKM. Trimming left V 7 bases short and J 4 bases short, with 16 bases between. CDR3 DNA sequence: TGTGCCAGCATCCGAACCGGGGGGAGCACTGAAGCTTTCTTT. It specifies CASIRTGGSTEAFF.

The chain joins TRBV14 to TRBJ2-1, with TRBD2 as a possible D gene (6 bases). Germline V CDR1 and CDR2: SGHDN, FVKESK. Trimming removed 0 bases at V and 3 bases at J, with 9 bases between. CDR3 size: 15 residues. CDR3 DNA: TGTGCCAGCAGCCAAGATGTGGGACTCTACAATGAGCAGTTCTTC. Its protein product is CASSQDVGLYNEQFF.

V gene TRBV2 combines with J gene TRBJ1-4, with D possibly matching TRBD1 (6 bases). This CDR3 has 14 residues. CDR1 and CDR2 (germline): SNHLY, FYNNEI. Trimming took 3 bases from V and 3 from J, leaving 8 bases between them. Written as DNA, the CDR3 is TGTGCCAGCAGTGAGCAGGGGTCTAATGAAAAACTGTTTTTT. Translating gives CASSEQGSNEKLFF. The full variable domain, with the rest looked up from reference TRBV2 and TRBJ1-4, is EPEVTQTPSHQVTQMGQEVILRCVPISNHLYFYWYRQILGQKVEFLVSFYNNEISEKSEIFDDQFSVERPDGSNFTLKIRSTKLEDSAMYFCASSEQGSNEKLFFGSGTQLSVL.

In the case of this clone: The same CDR3 can be traced to other DNA sequences in this sample. The chain recombines TRBV27 with TRBJ1-2; the D gene is possibly TRBD1 (5 bases). This CDR3 comprises 12 residues. V lost 8 bases, J lost 4 bases, and 11 bases lay in between. Germline-derived CDR1 and CDR2 are MNHEY and SMNVEV (reference sequence). The CDR3 is CASRGGGYGYTF. CDR3 bases: TGTGCCAGCCGTGGGGGGGGCTATGGCTACACCTTC.

The chain employs TRBV14 and TRBJ2-7, with D maybe TRBD1 (6 bases). V lost 3 bases, J lost 6 bases, and 21 bases lay in between. From germline, CDR1 is SGHDN and CDR2 FVKESK. The CDR3 is made up of 16 amino acids. Here the CDR3 reads CASSHFGTRASSEQYF. CDR3 sequence (DNA): TGTGCCAGCAGCCATTTCGGGACACGCGCCTCCAGCGAGCAGTACTTC. The entire variable domain, with the rest obtained from reference TRBV14 and TRBJ2-7, is as follows: EAGVTQFPSHSVIEKGQTVTLRCDPISGHDNLYWYRRVMGKEIKFLLHFVKESKQDESGMPNNRFLAERTGGTYSTLKVQPAELEDSGVYFCASSHFGTRASSEQYFGPGTRLTVT.